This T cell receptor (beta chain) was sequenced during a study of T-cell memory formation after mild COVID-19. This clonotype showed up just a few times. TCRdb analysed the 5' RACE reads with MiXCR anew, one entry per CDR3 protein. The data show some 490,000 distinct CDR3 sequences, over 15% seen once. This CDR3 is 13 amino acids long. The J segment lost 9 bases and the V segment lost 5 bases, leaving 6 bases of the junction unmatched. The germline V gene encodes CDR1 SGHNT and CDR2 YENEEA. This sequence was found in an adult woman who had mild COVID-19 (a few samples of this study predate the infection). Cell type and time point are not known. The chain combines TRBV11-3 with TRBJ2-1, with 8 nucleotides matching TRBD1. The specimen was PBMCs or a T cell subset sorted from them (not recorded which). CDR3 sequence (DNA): TGTGCCAGCAGCCTCACAGGGGGGAGTGAGCAGTTCTTC. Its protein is CASSLTGGSEQFF.